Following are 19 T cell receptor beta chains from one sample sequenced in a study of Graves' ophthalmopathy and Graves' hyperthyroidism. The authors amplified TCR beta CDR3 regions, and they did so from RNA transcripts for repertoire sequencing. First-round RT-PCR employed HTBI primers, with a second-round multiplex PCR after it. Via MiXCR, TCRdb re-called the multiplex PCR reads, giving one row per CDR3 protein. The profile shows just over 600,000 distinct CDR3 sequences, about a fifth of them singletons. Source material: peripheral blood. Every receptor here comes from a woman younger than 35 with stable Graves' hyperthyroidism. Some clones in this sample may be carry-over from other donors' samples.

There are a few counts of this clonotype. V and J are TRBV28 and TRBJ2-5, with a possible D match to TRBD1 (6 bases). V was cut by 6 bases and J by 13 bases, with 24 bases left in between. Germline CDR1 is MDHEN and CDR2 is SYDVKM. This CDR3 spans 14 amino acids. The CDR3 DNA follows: TGTGCCAGCAGCCCGGTTATGGGACACCCCACGGGGTACTTC. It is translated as CASSPVMGHPTGYF.

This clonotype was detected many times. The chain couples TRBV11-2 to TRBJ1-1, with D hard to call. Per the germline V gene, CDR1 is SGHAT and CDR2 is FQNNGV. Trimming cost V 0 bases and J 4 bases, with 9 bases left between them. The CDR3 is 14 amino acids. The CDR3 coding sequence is TGTGCCAGCAGCTTAGATCGGAGGGTCACTGAAGCTTTCTTT. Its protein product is CASSLDRRVTEAFF. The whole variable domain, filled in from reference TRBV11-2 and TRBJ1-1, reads EAGVAQSPRYKIIEKRQSVAFWCNPISGHATLYWYQQILGQGPKLLIQFQNNGVVDDSQLPKDRFSAERLKGVDSTLKIQPAKLEDSAVYLCASSLDRRVTEAFFGQGTRLTVV.

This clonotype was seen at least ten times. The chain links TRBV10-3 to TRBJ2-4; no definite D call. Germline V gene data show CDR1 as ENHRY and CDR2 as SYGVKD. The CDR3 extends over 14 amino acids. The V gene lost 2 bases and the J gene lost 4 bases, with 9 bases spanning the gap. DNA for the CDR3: TGTGCCATCAGTGAGGACACATCAAAAAACATTCAGTACTTC. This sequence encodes CAISEDTSKNIQYF.

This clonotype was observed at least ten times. Here the CDR3 DNA reads TGTGCCAGCAAAGGCAGGGGGCTCGGCGAGCAGTACTTC. Translated, it gives CASKGRGLGEQYF. The J gene is TRBJ2-7, the V gene TRBV2, with 8 bases aligning to TRBD1. V shed 7 bases and J 6 bases; nucleotides not matched to a gene: 8. The CDR3 totals 13 residues. Germline CDR1 SNHLY, CDR2 FYNNEI.

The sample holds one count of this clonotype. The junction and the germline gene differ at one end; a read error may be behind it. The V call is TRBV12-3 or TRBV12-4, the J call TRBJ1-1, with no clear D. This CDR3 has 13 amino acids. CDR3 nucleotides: TGTGTCAGCAGTTGGGCTCCCGGGGAGAAAGCTTTCTTT. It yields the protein CVSSWAPGEKAFF.

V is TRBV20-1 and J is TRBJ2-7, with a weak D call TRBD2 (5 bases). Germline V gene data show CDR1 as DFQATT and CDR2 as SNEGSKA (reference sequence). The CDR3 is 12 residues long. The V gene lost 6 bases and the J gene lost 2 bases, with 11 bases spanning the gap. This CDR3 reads CSAQDGTYEQYF. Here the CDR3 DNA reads TGCAGTGCCCAGGACGGGACCTACGAGCAGTACTTC.

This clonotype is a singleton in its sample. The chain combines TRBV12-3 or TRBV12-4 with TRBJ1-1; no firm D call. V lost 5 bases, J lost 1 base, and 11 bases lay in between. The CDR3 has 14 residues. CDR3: CASSHRFTNTEAFF. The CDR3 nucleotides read TGTGCCAGCAGTCATCGGTTTACGAACACTGAAGCTTTCTTT.

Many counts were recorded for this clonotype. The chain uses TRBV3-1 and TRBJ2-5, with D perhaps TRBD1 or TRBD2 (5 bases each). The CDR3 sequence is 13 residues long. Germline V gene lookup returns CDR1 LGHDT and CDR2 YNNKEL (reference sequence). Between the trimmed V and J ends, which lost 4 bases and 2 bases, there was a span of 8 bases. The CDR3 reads CASSRGTQETQYF. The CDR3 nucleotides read TGTGCCAGCAGCCGAGGGACGCAAGAGACCCAGTACTTC.

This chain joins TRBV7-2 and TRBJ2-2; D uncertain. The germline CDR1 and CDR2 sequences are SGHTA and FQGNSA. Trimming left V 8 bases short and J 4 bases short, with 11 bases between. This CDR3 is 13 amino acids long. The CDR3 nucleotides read TGTGCCAGCCGGATACTTTTCACCGGGGAGCTGTTTTTT. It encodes CASRILFTGELFF.

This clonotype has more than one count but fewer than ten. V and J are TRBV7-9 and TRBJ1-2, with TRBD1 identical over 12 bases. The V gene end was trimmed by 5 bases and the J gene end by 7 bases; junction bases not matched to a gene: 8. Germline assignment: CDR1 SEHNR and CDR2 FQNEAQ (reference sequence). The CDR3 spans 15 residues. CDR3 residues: CASSDGDRGLVGYTF. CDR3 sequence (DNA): TGTGCCAGCAGCGACGGGGACAGGGGGCTGGTTGGCTACACCTTC.

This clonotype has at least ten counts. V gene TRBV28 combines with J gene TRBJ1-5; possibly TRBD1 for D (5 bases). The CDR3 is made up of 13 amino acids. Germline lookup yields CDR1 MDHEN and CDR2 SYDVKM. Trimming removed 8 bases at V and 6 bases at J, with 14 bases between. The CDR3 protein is CASVGGAAQPQHF. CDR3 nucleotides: TGTGCCAGCGTCGGCGGGGCGGCTCAGCCCCAGCATTTT.

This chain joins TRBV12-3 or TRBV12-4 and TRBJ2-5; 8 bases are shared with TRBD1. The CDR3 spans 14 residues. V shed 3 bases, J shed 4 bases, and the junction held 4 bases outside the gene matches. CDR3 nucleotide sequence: TGTGCCAGCAGTTTCAACAGGGGGTTAGAGACCCAGTACTTC. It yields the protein CASSFNRGLETQYF.

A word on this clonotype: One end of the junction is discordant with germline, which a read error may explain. CDR3 coding DNA: TGTGCCAGCAGTGAGGGGCGGTCCTTT. Amino acid sequence: CASSEGRSF. V gene TRBV2 combines with J gene TRBJ1-1; D may be TRBD1 (5 bases). The CDR3 loop spans 9 amino acids. CDR1 is SNHLY and CDR2 is FYNNEI in the germline V gene.

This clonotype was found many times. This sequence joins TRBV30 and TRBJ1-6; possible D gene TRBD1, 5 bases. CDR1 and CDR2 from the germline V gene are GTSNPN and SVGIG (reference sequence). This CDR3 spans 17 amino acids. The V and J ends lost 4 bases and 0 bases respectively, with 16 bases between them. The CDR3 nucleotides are TGTGCCTGGACTAACGCTGGGACCTACTCCTATAATTCACCCCTCCACTTT. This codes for CAWTNAGTYSYNSPLHF.

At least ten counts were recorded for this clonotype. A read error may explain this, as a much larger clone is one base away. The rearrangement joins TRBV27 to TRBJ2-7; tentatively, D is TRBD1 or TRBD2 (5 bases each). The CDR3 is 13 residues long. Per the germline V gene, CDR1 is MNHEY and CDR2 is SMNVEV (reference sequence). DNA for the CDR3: TGTACCAGTACCGGGACGGCCTCCTACGAGCAGTACTTC. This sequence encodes CTSTGTASYEQYF.

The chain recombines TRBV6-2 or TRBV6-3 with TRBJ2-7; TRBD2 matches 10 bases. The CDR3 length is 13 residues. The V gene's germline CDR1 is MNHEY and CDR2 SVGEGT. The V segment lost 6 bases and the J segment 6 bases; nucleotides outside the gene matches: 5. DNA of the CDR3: TGTGCCAGCAGAGGACTAGCGGCTGGCGAGCAGTACTTC. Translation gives CASRGLAAGEQYF.

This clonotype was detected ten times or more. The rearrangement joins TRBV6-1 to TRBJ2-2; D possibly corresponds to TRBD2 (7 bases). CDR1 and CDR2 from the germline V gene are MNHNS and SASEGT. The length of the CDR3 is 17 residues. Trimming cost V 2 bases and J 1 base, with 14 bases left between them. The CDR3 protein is CASSELRGTMNTGELFF. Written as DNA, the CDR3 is TGTGCCAGCAGTGAACTGCGGGGGACAATGAACACCGGGGAGCTGTTTTTT.

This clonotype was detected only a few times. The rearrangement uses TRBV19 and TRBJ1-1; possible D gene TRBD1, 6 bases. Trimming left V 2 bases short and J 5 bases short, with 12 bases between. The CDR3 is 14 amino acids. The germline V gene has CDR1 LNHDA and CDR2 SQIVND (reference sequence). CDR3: CASSIPDRRTEAFF. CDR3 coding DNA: TGTGCCAGTAGTATACCCGACAGGAGAACTGAAGCTTTCTTT. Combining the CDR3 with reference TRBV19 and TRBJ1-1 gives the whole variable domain DGGITQSPKYLFRKEGQNVTLSCEQNLNHDAMYWYRQDPGQGLRLIYYSQIVNDFQKGDIAEGYSVSREKKESFPLTVTSAQKNPTAFYLCASSIPDRRTEAFFGQGTRLTVV.

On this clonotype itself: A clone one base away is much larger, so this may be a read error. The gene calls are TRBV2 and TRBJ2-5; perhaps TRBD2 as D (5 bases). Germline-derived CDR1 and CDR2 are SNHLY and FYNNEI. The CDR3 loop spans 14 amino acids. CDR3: CAGSRTVNVETQYF. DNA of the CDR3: TGTGCCGGCAGCAGGACTGTGAATGTAGAGACCCAGTACTTC.